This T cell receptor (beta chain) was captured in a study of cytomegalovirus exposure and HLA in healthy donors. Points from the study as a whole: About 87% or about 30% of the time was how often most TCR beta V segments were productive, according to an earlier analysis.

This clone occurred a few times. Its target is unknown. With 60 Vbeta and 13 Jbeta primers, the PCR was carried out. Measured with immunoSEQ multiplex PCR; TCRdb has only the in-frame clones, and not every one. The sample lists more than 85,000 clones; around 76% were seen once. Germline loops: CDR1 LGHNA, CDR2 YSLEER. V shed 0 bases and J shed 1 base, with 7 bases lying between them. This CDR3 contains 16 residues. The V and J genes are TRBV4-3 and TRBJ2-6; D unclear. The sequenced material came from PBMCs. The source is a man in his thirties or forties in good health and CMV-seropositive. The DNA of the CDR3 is TGCGCCAGCAGCCAAGAGTCCGGGTCTGGGGCCAACGTCCTGACTTTC. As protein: CASSQESGSGANVLTF.